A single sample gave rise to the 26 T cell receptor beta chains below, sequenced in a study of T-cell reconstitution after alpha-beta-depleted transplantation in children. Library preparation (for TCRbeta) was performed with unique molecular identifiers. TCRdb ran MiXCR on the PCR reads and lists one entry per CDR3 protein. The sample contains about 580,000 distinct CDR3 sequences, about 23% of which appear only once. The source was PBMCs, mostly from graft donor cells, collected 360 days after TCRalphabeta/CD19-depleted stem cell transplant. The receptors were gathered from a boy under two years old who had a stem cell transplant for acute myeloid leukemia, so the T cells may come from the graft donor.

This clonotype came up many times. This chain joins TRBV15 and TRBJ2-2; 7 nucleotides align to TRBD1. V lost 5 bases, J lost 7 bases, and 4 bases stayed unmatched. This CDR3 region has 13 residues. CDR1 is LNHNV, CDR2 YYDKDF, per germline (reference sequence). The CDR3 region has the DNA TGTGCCACCAGCGGCGACAGGGTCGGGGAGCTGTTTTTT. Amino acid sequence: CATSGDRVGELFF.

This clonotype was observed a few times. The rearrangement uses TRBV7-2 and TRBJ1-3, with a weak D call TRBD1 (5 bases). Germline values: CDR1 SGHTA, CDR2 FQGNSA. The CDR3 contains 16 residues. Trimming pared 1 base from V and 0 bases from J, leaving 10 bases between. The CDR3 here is CASSLGGLPSGNTIYF. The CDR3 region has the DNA TGTGCCAGCAGCTTAGGGGGCCTTCCCTCTGGAAACACCATATATTTT.

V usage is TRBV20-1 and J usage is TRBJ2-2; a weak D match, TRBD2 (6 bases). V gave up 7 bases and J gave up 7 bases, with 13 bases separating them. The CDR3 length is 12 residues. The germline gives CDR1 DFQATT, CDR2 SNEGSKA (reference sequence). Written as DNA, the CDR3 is TGCAGTGGGGCGGGACGAGGCGGGGAGCTGTTTTTT. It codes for CSGAGRGGELFF.

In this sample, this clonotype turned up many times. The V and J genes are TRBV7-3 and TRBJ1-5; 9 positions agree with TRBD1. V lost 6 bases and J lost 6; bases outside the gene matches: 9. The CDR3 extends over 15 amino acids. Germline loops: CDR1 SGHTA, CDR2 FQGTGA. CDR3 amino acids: CASSLGTGQGQPQHF. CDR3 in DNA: TGTGCCAGCAGTCTTGGGACAGGGCAGGGTCAGCCCCAGCATTTT. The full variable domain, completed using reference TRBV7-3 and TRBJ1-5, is GAGVSQTPSNKVTEKGKYVELRCDPISGHTALYWYRQSLGQGPEFLIYFQGTGAADDSGLPNDRFFAVRPEGSVSTLKIQRTERGDSAVYLCASSLGTGQGQPQHFGDGTRLSIL.

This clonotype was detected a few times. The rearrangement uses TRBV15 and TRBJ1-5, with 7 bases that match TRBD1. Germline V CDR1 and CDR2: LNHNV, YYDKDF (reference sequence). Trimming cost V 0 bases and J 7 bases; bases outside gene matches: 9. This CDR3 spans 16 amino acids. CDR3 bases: TGTGCCACCAGCAGAGATCAGGGGGTAATCGGGCAGCCCCAGCATTTT. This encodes CATSRDQGVIGQPQHF.

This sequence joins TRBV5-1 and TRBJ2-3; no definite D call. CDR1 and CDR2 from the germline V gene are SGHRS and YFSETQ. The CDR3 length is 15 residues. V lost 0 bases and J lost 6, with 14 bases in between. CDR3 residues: CASSLGLVGRDTQYF. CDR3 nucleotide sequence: TGCGCCAGCAGCTTGGGGTTGGTTGGACGGGATACGCAGTATTTT.

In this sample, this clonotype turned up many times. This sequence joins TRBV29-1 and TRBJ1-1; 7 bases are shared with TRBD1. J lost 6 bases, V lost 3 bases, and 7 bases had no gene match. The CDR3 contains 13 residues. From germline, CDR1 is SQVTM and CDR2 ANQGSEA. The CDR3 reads CSVDPQGGAEAFF. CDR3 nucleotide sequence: TGCAGCGTTGACCCGCAGGGGGGGGCTGAAGCTTTCTTT.

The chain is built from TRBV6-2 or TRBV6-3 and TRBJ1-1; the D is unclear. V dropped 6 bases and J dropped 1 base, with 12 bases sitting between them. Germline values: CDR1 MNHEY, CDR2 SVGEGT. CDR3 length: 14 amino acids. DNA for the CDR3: TGTGCCAGCAGCTATATACGGGGGAACACTGAAGCTTTCTTT. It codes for CASSYIRGNTEAFF.

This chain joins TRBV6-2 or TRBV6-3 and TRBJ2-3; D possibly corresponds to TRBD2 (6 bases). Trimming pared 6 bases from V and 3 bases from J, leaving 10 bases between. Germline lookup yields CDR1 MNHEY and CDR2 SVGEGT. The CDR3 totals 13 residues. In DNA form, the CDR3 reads TGTGCCAGCAGCCAGGGACTTACAGATACGCAGTATTTT. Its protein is CASSQGLTDTQYF.

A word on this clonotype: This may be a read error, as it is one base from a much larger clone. The CDR3 sequence: CASSPDRISYEQYF. DNA for the CDR3: TGTGCCAGCAGCCCGGACAGGATCTCCTACGAGCAGTACTTC. V usage is TRBV12-3 or TRBV12-4 and J usage is TRBJ2-7, with 7 bases matching TRBD1. The CDR3 is made up of 14 amino acids. Losses at the gene ends were 6 bases for V and 0 bases for J; bases not matched to a gene: 5.

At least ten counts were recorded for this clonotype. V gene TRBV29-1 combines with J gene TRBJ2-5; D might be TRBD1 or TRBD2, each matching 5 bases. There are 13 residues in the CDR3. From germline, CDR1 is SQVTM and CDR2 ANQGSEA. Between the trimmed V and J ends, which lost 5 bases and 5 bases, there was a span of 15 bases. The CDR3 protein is CSVLGRGRETQYF. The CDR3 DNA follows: TGCAGCGTTCTCGGACGGGGCAGGGAGACCCAGTACTTC.

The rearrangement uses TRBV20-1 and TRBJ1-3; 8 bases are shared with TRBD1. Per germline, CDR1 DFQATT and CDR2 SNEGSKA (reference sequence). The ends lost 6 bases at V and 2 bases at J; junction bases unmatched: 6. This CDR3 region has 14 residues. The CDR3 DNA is TGCAGTGCCCTGAAGACAGGGGCTGGAAACACCATATATTTT. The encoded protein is CSALKTGAGNTIYF.

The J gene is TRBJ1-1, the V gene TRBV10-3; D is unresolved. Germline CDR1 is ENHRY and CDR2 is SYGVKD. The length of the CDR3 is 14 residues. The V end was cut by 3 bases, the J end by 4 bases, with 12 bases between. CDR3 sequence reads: CAISDPGRVTEAFF. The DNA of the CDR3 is TGTGCCATCAGTGACCCGGGCCGGGTCACTGAAGCTTTCTTT.

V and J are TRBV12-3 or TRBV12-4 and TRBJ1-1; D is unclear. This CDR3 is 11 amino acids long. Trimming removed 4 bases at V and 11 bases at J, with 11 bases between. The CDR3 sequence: CASSSGVGAFF. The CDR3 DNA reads TGTGCCAGCAGTTCGGGAGTCGGGGCTTTCTTT.

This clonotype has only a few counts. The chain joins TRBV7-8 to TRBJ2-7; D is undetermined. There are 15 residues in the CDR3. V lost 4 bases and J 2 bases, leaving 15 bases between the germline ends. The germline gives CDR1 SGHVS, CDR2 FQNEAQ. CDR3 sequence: CASSSRTRGTYEQYF. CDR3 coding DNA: TGTGCCAGCAGCTCCCGGACCCGCGGAACCTACGAGCAGTACTTC. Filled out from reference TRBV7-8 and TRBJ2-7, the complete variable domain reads GAGVSQSPRYKVAKRGQDVALRCDPISGHVSLFWYQQALGQGPEFLTYFQNEAQLDKSGLPSDRFFAERPEGSVSTLKIQRTQQEDSAVYLCASSSRTRGTYEQYFGPGTRLTVT.

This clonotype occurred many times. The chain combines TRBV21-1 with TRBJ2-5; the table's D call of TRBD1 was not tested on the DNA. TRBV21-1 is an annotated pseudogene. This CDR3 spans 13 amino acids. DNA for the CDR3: TGTGCCAGCAGCAAAGCAGGGGAGGAGACCCAGTACTTC. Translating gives CASSKAGEETQYF.

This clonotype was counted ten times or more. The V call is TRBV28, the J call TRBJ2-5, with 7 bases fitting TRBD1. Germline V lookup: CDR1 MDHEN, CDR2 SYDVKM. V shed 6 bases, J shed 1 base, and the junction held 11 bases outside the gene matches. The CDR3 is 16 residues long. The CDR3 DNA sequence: TGTGCCAGCAGACTCGAGAGGGGACAGTTCCAAGAGACCCAGTACTTC. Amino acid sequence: CASRLERGQFQETQYF.

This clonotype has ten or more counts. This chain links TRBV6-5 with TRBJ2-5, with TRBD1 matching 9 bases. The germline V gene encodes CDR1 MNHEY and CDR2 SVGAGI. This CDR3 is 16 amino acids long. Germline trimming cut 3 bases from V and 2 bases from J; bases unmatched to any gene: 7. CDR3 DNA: TGTGCCAGCAGTTATCCGGACAGGGGAGGGCAAGAGACCCAGTACTTC. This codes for CASSYPDRGGQETQYF.

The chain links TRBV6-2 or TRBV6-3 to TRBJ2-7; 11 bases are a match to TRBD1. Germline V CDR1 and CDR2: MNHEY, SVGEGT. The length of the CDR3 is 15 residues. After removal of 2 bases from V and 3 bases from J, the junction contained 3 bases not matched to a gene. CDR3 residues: CASSYGTGGNYEQYF. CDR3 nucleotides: TGTGCCAGCAGTTACGGGACAGGGGGTAACTACGAGCAGTACTTC.

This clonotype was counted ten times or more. The CDR3 DNA follows: TGCAGTGCTCGCGGGACAGGCGGATTAAATTCACCCCTCCACTTT. It codes for CSARGTGGLNSPLHF. V and J are TRBV20-1 and TRBJ1-6; 8 bases line up with TRBD1. V was pared by 5 bases and J by 7 bases, with 10 bases of the junction left unmatched. Germline CDR1 reads DFQATT; CDR2 reads SNEGSKA (reference sequence). The CDR3 covers 15 residues.

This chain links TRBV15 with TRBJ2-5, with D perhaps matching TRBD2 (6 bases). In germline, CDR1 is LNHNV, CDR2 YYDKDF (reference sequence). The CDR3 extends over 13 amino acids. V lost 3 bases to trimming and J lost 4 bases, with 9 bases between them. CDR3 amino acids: CATSRHGGETQYF. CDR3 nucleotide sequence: TGTGCCACCAGCAGGCACGGGGGAGAGACCCAGTACTTC.

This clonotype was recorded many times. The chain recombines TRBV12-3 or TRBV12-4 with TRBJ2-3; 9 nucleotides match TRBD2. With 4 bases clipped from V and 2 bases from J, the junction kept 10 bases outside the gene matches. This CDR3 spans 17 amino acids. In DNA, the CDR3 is TGTGCCAGCAGTTCATCGACTAGCGGAACCCTCACAGATACGCAGTATTTT. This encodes CASSSSTSGTLTDTQYF.

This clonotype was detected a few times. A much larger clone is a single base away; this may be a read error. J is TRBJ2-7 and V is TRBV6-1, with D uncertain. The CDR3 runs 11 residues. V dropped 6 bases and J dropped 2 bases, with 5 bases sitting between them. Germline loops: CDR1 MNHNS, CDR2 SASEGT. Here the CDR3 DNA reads TGTGCCAGCAGCGTCACCTACGAGCAGTACGTC. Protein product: CASSVTYEQYV.

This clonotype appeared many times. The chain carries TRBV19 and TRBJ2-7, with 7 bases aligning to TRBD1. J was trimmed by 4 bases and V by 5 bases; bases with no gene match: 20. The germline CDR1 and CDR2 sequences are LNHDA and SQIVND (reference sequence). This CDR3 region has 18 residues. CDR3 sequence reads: CASSSYTFDRENLYEQYF. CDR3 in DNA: TGTGCCAGTAGTTCATACACCTTCGACAGGGAAAACCTGTACGAGCAGTACTTC.

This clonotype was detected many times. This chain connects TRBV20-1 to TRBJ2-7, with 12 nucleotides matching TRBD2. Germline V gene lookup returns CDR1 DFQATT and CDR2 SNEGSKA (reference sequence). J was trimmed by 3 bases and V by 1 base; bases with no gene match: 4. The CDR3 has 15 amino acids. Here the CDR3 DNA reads TGCAGTGCTAGAGCACGACTAGCGGGGGACTACGAGCAGTACGTC. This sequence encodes CSARARLAGDYEQYV.

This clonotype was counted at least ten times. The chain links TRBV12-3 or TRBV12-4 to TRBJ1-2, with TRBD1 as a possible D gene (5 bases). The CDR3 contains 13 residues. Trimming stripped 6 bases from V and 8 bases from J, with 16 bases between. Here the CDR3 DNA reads TGTGCCAGCAGCCTCGACGAGGGGTACGGCTACACCTTC. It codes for CASSLDEGYGYTF.